This paragraph covers one T cell receptor beta chain sequence. The antigen is undetermined. Healthy bone marrow donors formed the donor group. The entry originates in a study of cytomegalovirus exposure and HLA in healthy donors. J was trimmed by 8 bases and V by 4 bases; bases with no gene match: 9. The CDR3 totals 17 residues. Per germline, CDR1 SEHNR and CDR2 FQNEAQ (reference sequence). Whole-study findings and limits: Later analysis identified several of the most significant clusters that appeared linked to common viral pathogens. Across donors, presence/absence analyses took sequencing depth to be roughly uniform.

A multiplex PCR was run with 60 Vbeta primers and 13 Jbeta primers. This table comes from immunoSEQ multiplex PCR, and its TCRdb copy is limited to in-frame clones, with some not included. The data contain fewer than 250,000 clones, roughly 80% of them singletons. The rearrangement links TRBV7-9 to TRBJ2-1; 15 nucleotides match TRBD2. The sequence was obtained from a man in his forties in good health and CMV-seropositive. Sequenced material: PBMCs. CDR3 amino acids: CASSSWTSGRAQHEQFF. The CDR3 DNA reads TGTGCCAGCAGCTCCTGGACTAGCGGGAGGGCCCAACATGAGCAGTTCTTC.